The clone carrying this T cell receptor (beta chain) has ten or more counts. Its antigen is undetermined. The template for TCR beta VDJ and CDR3 sequence profiling was genomic DNA. TCRdb reprocessed the reads with MiXCR, giving one entry per CDR3 protein. In the table there are fewer than 150,000 distinct CDR3 sequences, 40% to 60% of which are singletons. This sample is part of a study of CD8+CD57+ T cells in acquired aplastic anemia. Study background: Healthy donors averaged roughly 11 million reads for CD4+ cells. Study-wide findings and caveats: Patients and controls turned out to have 25 to 35 CD8+ CDR3 sequences in common.

Per germline, CDR1 SGDLS and CDR2 YYNGEE. The CDR3 runs to 15 residues. Trimming pared 2 bases from V and 4 bases from J, leaving 15 bases between. The sample consisted of sorted CD4+, CD8+, or CD8+CD57+ T cells (not recorded which) from PBMCs. The chain joins TRBV9 to TRBJ2-5, with a weak D call TRBD2 (5 bases). The receptor was isolated from a human donor in good health, serving as a control. CDR3 sequence reads: CASSVNGLATETQYF. CDR3 sequence (DNA): TGTGCCAGCAGCGTTAATGGCCTAGCAACAGAGACCCAGTACTTC.